These 27 T cell receptor beta chains originate from one sample sequenced in a study of blood T cell repertoires in COVID-19. Measured with immunoSEQ multiplex PCR; TCRdb has only the in-frame clones, and not every one. Of roughly 310,000 clones in the sample, about 90% were seen once. Sequenced material: peripheral blood. These receptors were collected from a woman under 40 with COVID-19, enrolled during active disease.

The sample holds one count of this clone. This chain links TRBV29-1 with TRBJ2-1; 14 nucleotides line up with TRBD2. The CDR3 has 18 residues. Trimming cost V 4 bases and J 0 bases; bases outside gene matches: 8. Germline CDR1 and CDR2: SQVTM and ANQGSEA. CDR3 coding DNA: TGCAGCGTTGCCGGGACTAGCGGGAGTCCCCGCTCCTACAATGAGCAGTTCTTC. Its translation is CSVAGTSGSPRSYNEQFF.

The J gene is TRBJ2-3, the V gene TRBV5-4, with TRBD1 identical over 10 bases. Germline V gene lookup returns CDR1 SGHNT and CDR2 YYREEE (reference sequence). The CDR3 spans 16 residues. V trimming: 2 bases; J trimming: 5 bases; junction bases outside the gene matches: 8. CDR3 region: CASSFWTGGYGDTQYF. CDR3 bases: TGTGCCAGCAGCTTTTGGACAGGGGGATATGGAGATACGCAGTATTTT. The complete variable domain, with remaining parts taken from reference TRBV5-4 and TRBJ2-3, reads ETGVTQSPTHLIKTRGQQVTLRCSSQSGHNTVSWYQQALGQGPQFIFQYYREEENGRGNFPPRFSGLQFPNYSSELNVNALELDDSALYLCASSFWTGGYGDTQYFGPGTRLTVL.

The rearrangement uses TRBV5-1 and TRBJ2-1, with D perhaps matching TRBD2 (6 bases). This CDR3 contains 14 residues. V lost 0 bases and J 3 bases, leaving 7 bases between the germline ends. The V gene's germline CDR1 is SGHRS and CDR2 YFSETQ. The CDR3 DNA reads TGCGCCAGCAGCTTGGCGGGAGTCTACAATGAGCAGTTCTTC. Amino acid sequence: CASSLAGVYNEQFF. Based on the CDR3 plus reference TRBV5-1 and TRBJ2-1, the full variable domain is KAGVTQTPRYLIKTRGQQVTLSCSPISGHRSVSWYQQTPGQGLQFLFEYFSETQRNKGNFPGRFSGRQFSNSRSEMNVSTLELGDSALYLCASSLAGVYNEQFFGPGTRLTVL.

This rearrangement joins TRBV7-9 to TRBJ2-7, with D possibly matching TRBD2 (5 bases). V dropped 1 base and J dropped 2 bases, with 15 bases sitting between them. There are 16 residues in the CDR3. Germline lookup yields CDR1 SEHNR and CDR2 FQNEAQ (reference sequence). The CDR3 spells CASSLGAGGLPYEQYF. The CDR3 region has the DNA TGTGCCAGCAGCTTAGGTGCGGGCGGGCTCCCCTACGAGCAGTACTTC.

This chain uses TRBV27 with TRBJ1-5; the match to TRBD1 covers 10 bases. Unmatched junction bases numbered 6, after V lost 5 bases and J lost 2 bases. CDR1 MNHEY and CDR2 SMNVEV come from the germline V gene (reference sequence). CDR3 length: 16 amino acids. The CDR3 DNA reads as TGTGCCAGCAGTCTCGGGACAGGGGTTGGCAATCAGCCCCAGCATTTT. It encodes CASSLGTGVGNQPQHF.

The J gene is TRBJ2-7, the V gene TRBV9, with D unresolved. Germline CDR1 reads SGDLS; CDR2 reads YYNGEE. This CDR3 is built from 15 residues. Trimming shortened V by 0 bases and J by 0 bases, and 10 bases separated the two germline ends. CDR3 sequence reads: CASSVGAGSSYEQYF. The CDR3 region has the DNA TGTGCCAGCAGCGTAGGGGCAGGCAGCTCCTACGAGCAGTACTTC.

Regarding this clone: This sample also contains other DNA sequences that code for the same CDR3. The chain has TRBV27 and TRBJ1-2; D call uncertain. The V gene lost 3 bases and the J gene lost 3 bases, with 8 bases spanning the gap. The germline V gene has CDR1 MNHEY and CDR2 SMNVEV (reference sequence). The CDR3 is 13 residues long. The CDR3 region is CASSLSGDYGYTF. Here the CDR3 DNA reads TGTGCCAGCAGTTTGTCAGGCGACTATGGCTACACCTTC.

The chain employs TRBV7-9 and TRBJ1-4; D is unclear. V lost 5 bases and J lost 0, with 13 bases in between. In germline, CDR1 is SEHNR, CDR2 FQNEAQ (reference sequence). The CDR3 is 16 amino acids. Here the CDR3 DNA reads TGTGCCAGCAGCCATTCTTGGCAGACAACTAATGAAAAACTGTTTTTT. This encodes CASSHSWQTTNEKLFF.

This sequence joins TRBV27 and TRBJ2-7; 10 bases line up with TRBD2. The trim removed 3 bases at V and 4 bases at J, leaving 6 bases unmatched. Germline CDR1 reads MNHEY; CDR2 reads SMNVEV (reference sequence). CDR3 length equals 15 residues. The CDR3 sequence: CASSLGGLAVYEQYF. The CDR3 DNA is TGTGCCAGCAGTTTGGGTGGACTAGCGGTATACGAGCAGTACTTC.

V usage is TRBV4-2 and J usage is TRBJ2-3; a possible D gene is TRBD2 (5 bases). This CDR3 is 17 amino acids long. The germline CDR1 and CDR2 sequences are LGHNA and YNFKEQ. V shed 4 bases and J shed 2 bases, with 19 bases lying between them. CDR3 sequence: CASSPRTLKGPTDTQYF. The CDR3 DNA sequence: TGTGCCAGCAGCCCCCGGACTCTCAAGGGCCCCACAGATACGCAGTATTTT.

To note about this clone: A junction boundary mismatches the germline segment, possibly from a read error. The rearrangement links TRBV2 to TRBJ2-1; 7 bases match TRBD1. The CDR3 runs 12 residues. The germline V gene encodes CDR1 SNHLY and CDR2 FYNNEI. The CDR3 sequence: CASSPEDRKKLF. CDR3 nucleotide sequence: TGTGCCAGCAGTCCCGAGGACAGGAAAAAACTCTTC.

The chain couples TRBV14 to TRBJ1-6; D unresolved. V shed 1 base and J shed 2 bases, with 6 bases lying between them. The CDR3 loop spans 15 amino acids. Germline CDR1 is SGHDN and CDR2 is FVKESK. In DNA form, the CDR3 reads TGTGCCAGCAGCCAAGGGCGGCCCTATAATTCACCCCTCCACTTT. It encodes CASSQGRPYNSPLHF.

This chain links TRBV12-5 with TRBJ2-5, with TRBD2 as a possible D gene (6 bases). Germline V gene lookup returns CDR1 LGHNT and CDR2 FRNRAP. The CDR3 has 15 residues. V was shortened by 4 bases and J by 0 bases, with 12 bases between the two germline ends. The CDR3 loop is CASGSGLMYQETQYF. The CDR3 nucleotides are TGTGCTAGTGGTTCGGGACTTATGTACCAAGAGACCCAGTACTTC.

Only a few counts were recorded for this clone. The chain uses TRBV11-2 and TRBJ1-1; D remains ambiguous. The CDR3 is 14 residues long. The V end lost 4 bases, the J end lost 1 base, and 10 bases lay between the germline ends. Germline CDR1 and CDR2: SGHAT and FQNNGV. The CDR3 loop reads CASSSGAWNTEAFF. In DNA form, the CDR3 reads TGTGCCAGCAGCTCCGGAGCTTGGAACACTGAAGCTTTCTTT.

The rearrangement uses TRBV5-6 and TRBJ1-2; perhaps TRBD1 as D (6 bases). The CDR3 is 13 residues long. Trimming stripped 3 bases from V and 4 bases from J, with 10 bases between. The germline gives CDR1 SGHDT, CDR2 YYEEEE. CDR3 DNA: TGTGCCAGCAGCTCAGGACAGAGCTATGGCTACACCTTC. This gives the protein CASSSGQSYGYTF.

The chain uses TRBV28 and TRBJ1-6; D possibly corresponds to TRBD1 (5 bases). From germline, CDR1 is MDHEN and CDR2 SYDVKM. Trimming cost V 8 bases and J 0 bases, with 11 bases left between them. The CDR3 sequence is 15 residues long. This CDR3 reads CASLRGRSYNSPLHF. The DNA for the CDR3 is TGTGCCAGCTTAAGGGGCCGCTCCTATAATTCACCCCTCCACTTT.

This rearrangement joins TRBV24-1 to TRBJ2-7; 11 bases fit TRBD1. From germline, CDR1 is KGHDR and CDR2 SFDVKD. Germline trimming cut 9 bases from V and 2 bases from J; bases unmatched to any gene: 2. The CDR3 contains 13 residues. For the CDR3, the DNA is TGTGCCACCGGACAGGGGGCCACCTACGAGCAGTACTTC. Translating gives CATGQGATYEQYF.

This chain joins TRBV12-3 or TRBV12-4 and TRBJ2-7, with 8 bases fitting TRBD2. After removal of 7 bases from V and 5 bases from J, the junction contained 7 bases not matched to a gene. This CDR3 is built from 13 residues. Here the CDR3 DNA reads TGTGCCAGCACCTCGGGGGGGTCAGACGAGCAGTACTTC. Protein product: CASTSGGSDEQYF.

V and J are TRBV29-1 and TRBJ2-3; 11 bases are a match to TRBD2. The germline V gene has CDR1 SQVTM and CDR2 ANQGSEA. This CDR3 spans 15 amino acids. V shed 6 bases and J 2 bases; nucleotides not matched to a gene: 7. In DNA form, the CDR3 reads TGCAGCGTCAAGACTAGCGGGAACCCCACAGATACGCAGTATTTT. It specifies CSVKTSGNPTDTQYF.

The chain links TRBV27 to TRBJ2-2; 9 nucleotides match TRBD2. Trimming at V came to 2 bases and at J to 9 bases, leaving 7 bases not matched to a gene. Per the germline V gene, CDR1 is MNHEY and CDR2 is SMNVEV (reference sequence). The CDR3 sequence is 15 residues long. CDR3 loop: CASSLLAGYPWELFF. The DNA for the CDR3 is TGTGCCAGCAGTTTACTAGCGGGATATCCTTGGGAGCTGTTTTTT.

The gene calls are TRBV7-7 and TRBJ2-2, with TRBD1 identical over 7 bases. V shed 3 bases, J shed 0 bases, and the junction held 4 bases outside the gene matches. CDR1 and CDR2 (germline): SSHAT, FNYEAQ (reference sequence). The CDR3 runs to 16 residues. The CDR3: CASSFTQGANTGELFF. The CDR3 DNA is TGTGCCAGCAGCTTCACCCAGGGGGCGAACACCGGGGAGCTGTTTTTT.

The chain carries TRBV11-2 and TRBJ2-3; TRBD1 matches at 10 bases. The CDR3 has 19 amino acids. Looked up from germline, CDR1 is SGHAT and CDR2 is FQNNGV. V lost 5 bases, J lost 4 bases, and 18 bases stayed unmatched. The CDR3 reads CASSRRDRGLAGRADTQYF. The DNA for the CDR3 is TGTGCCAGCAGCCGCCGGGACAGGGGTCTAGCGGGCCGGGCAGATACGCAGTATTTT.

V usage is TRBV6-5 and J usage is TRBJ2-1, with D possibly being TRBD1 (6 bases). Trimming removed 0 bases at V and 6 bases at J, with 12 bases between. Germline V gene data show CDR1 as MNHEY and CDR2 as SVGAGI. The CDR3 loop spans 15 amino acids. The CDR3 DNA is TGTGCCAGCAGTTACTCGAAGCAGGGGCCCAATGAGCAGTTCTTC. Translating gives CASSYSKQGPNEQFF.

The V call is TRBV7-2, the J call TRBJ2-7; unclear D gene. The CDR3 is 13 residues long. Trimming removed 1 base at V and 4 bases at J, with 8 bases between. In germline, CDR1 is SGHTA, CDR2 FQGNSA. The CDR3 protein is CASSLGHEYEQYF. The CDR3 bases are TGTGCCAGCAGCTTAGGCCATGAGTACGAGCAGTACTTC.

The CDR3 DNA is TGTGCCAGCAGCGATACAGGGTTTCAGCCCCAGCATTTT. This sequence encodes CASSDTGFQPQHF. The chain carries TRBV6-6 and TRBJ1-5; weak D call: TRBD1 (6 bases). This CDR3 comprises 13 residues. In germline, CDR1 is MNHNY, CDR2 SVGAGI (reference sequence). Trimming removed 6 bases from V and 6 bases from J, with 12 bases in between.

This rearrangement joins TRBV7-9 to TRBJ2-7, with 11 bases aligning to TRBD2. Trimming at V came to 6 bases and at J to 7 bases, leaving 17 bases not matched to a gene. The CDR3 spans 17 residues. Per germline, CDR1 SEHNR and CDR2 FQNEAQ (reference sequence). The CDR3 DNA reads TGTGCCAGCAGAAAAGCAGGGGCTAGCGGGGGGACGGGGGAGCAGTACTTC. It is translated as CASRKAGASGGTGEQYF.

This sequence joins TRBV6-4 and TRBJ2-6, with D perhaps matching TRBD2 (6 bases). CDR1 is MRHNA and CDR2 is SNTAGT in the germline V gene. The CDR3 sequence is 16 residues long. Trimming left V 6 bases short and J 0 bases short, with 12 bases between. The CDR3 sequence is CASSGTSSSGANVLTF. Here the CDR3 DNA reads TGTGCCAGCAGCGGAACTAGCTCCTCTGGGGCCAACGTCCTGACTTTC.